This TCR beta chain was retrieved from a study of blood T cells in healthy people across ages (dated by TCRdb to the mid-2010s). With regard to the full study: In model experiments, template switching captured roughly one uniquely barcoded TCR beta cDNA molecule for every two T cells. Age-related changes in TCR beta repertoire diversity were measured in the study by deep sequencing normalized with unique cDNA molecular identifiers. To avoid experimental bias, donors of different ages were spread randomly across the sequencing lanes. For two donors (one aged 18 to 29 and one aged 80 or older), the study analyzed two additional independent replicas of 1 million unique cDNA reads from the same blood draw. Four age groups were formed from the donors: young (average approximately 15 years), middle-aged (more than 35), aged (approximately 60) and long-lived (about 75). Study-wide conclusions, independent of this receptor: Observed TCR beta diversity per million T cells fell roughly linearly with age, and a significant reduction was already apparent by age approximately 41. The long-lived group showed more naive CD4+ T cells, fewer expanded clones and increased TCR diversity than the aged group, suggesting age selection. The CMV infection status of donors was not known, potentially confounding age-related changes in expanded clonotypes. Bulk unsorted PBMC profiling prevented conclusive comparison of naive and antigen-experienced compartments. The percentage of naive T cells measured by flow cytometry correlated strongly with observed TCR beta diversity. Estimates of total diversity based on one million sequenced T cells were regarded as lower bounds and as underestimates.

As regards this clonotype: What this receptor recognizes is not known. No much larger clonotype is one base removed from it; base qualities were not supplied.

Systemically healthy Caucasian individuals from Russia, 39 in total and aged about 6 to 95 years, were included as donors. Approximately 10 milliliters of peripheral blood were collected from each donor into EDTA-treated Vacutainer tubes. Ficoll-Paque density-gradient centrifugation was used to isolate PBMCs, with at least 6 million per sample. Trizol reagent was used to extract total RNA from PBMCs, with at least 6 micrograms per sample. For every donor, flow cytometry on a PBMC aliquot measured the percentage of naive CD45RAhigh/CD27high T cells. Library generation was performed with 5' RACE. Sequencing was carried out with an Illumina HiSeq 2500. A second PCR of roughly 6 to 11 cycles was run with a J-beta primer mix and a sample-barcoded 5' primer. A unique molecular identifier was introduced onto each TCR beta cDNA molecule by a template-switch 5' adaptor carrying 12 random nucleotides. Each sample yielded at least 2.5 million CDR3-containing paired-end reads. First-strand cDNA was synthesized from all RNA with the Mint cDNA synthesis kit, primed by a TRBC-specific oligonucleotide. Following uracil-DNA glycosylase treatment, a first 18-cycle PCR with universal primers M1SS and BC2_uni_R was performed on all cDNA. In the authors' own workflow: Normalization of each sample was performed by random selection of 1 million high-quality reads, each carrying a distinct molecular identifier. Instead of being binned into consensus sequences, reads that shared molecular identifiers were thrown out. MiTCR, set to a Q25 quality threshold and the strictest error-elimination algorithm, was used for CDR3 identification, clonotype clustering and error correction. A nonparametric unseen species model with Euler transformation was used to estimate a lower bound on total TCR beta diversity. TCRdb reworked the public reads: Q25 trimming with fastp, MiXCR clone assembly, productive beta chains retained. CDR3 protein duplicates are merged, each entry listing the most common genes and DNA. The V and J calls shown here were made by TCRdb, not taken from the authors' results. This sample has about 640,000 distinct CDR3 sequences in its table, and 58% of those were observed once. The ten largest clones represent roughly 34% of the sample.

The CDR3 runs 14 residues from the cysteine to the phenylalanine. Here the CDR3 DNA is all that survives: 42 bases in frame from base 1. The germline V gene supplies CDR1 MDHEN and CDR2 SYDVKM. From V the trimming removes 6 bases and from J it removes 1 base, while the gene matches leave 3 bases of the junction unaccounted for. The sample was blood. This receptor was taken from a man between 60 and 70 years old in good health. The chain links TRBV28 with TRBJ2-5, with 9 bases in between that match TRBD2. The nucleotide sequence is TGTGCCAGCAGGAATAGCGGGGGCCAAGAGACCCAGTACTTC. Its product reads: CASRNSGGQETQYF.